This is a list of T cell receptor beta chains from one sample in a study of T cells after yellow fever vaccination. Each CDR3 protein gets one entry after TCRdb re-called the 5' RACE reads with MiXCR. The data contain under 700,000 distinct CDR3 sequences, about a sixth of them singletons. The sequenced sample was PBMCs, obtained around 5 days after the first yellow fever vaccination. These TCRs come from a man aged 18-30 years who received the YFV17D yellow fever vaccine. The CDR3 runs from the conserved cysteine through the conserved F or W. The order of the fields is clone size, D gene, J gene, V gene, CDR3 DNA, CDR3 protein. D genes are given only for firm matches. Clone size is not always given. Where it is, it says once, few, many or a class for expanded clones.

clone size: .
D gene: TRBD2
J gene: TRBJ2-1
V gene: TRBV11-2
CDR3 DNA: TGTGCCAGCAGTTACGGCCTAGCGGGGGGAAGCTCCTACAATGAGCAGTTCTTC
CDR3 protein: CASSYGLAGGSSYNEQFF

clone size: few
D gene: TRBD1
J gene: TRBJ1-4
V gene: TRBV5-1
CDR3 DNA: TGCGCCAGCAGCTTCGGGACAGGGGGCCGGTCTAATGAAAAACTGTTTTTT
CDR3 protein: CASSFGTGGRSNEKLFF

clone size: .
D gene: .
J gene: TRBJ1-4
V gene: TRBV5-8
CDR3 DNA: TGTGCCAGCAGCTTGATTACCGACAATGAAAAACTGTTTTTT
CDR3 protein: CASSLITDNEKLFF

clone size: .
D gene: .
J gene: TRBJ2-3
V gene: TRBV12-3/TRBV12-4
CDR3 DNA: TGTGCCAGCAGGTCGGACAGCAGCACAGATACGCAGTATTTT
CDR3 protein: CASRSDSSTDTQYF

clone size: many
D gene: .
J gene: TRBJ2-4
V gene: TRBV7-2
CDR3 DNA: TGTGCCAGCAGCTTAGCGAGGACAGCCAAAAACATTCAGTACTTC
CDR3 protein: CASSLARTAKNIQYF

clone size: .
D gene: .
J gene: TRBJ2-7
V gene: TRBV11-3
CDR3 DNA: TGTGCCAGCAGCTTAGAAGGCACCTTGCGGGAGCAGTACTTC
CDR3 protein: CASSLEGTLREQYF

clone size: .
D gene: TRBD1
J gene: TRBJ1-2
V gene: TRBV12-3/TRBV12-4
CDR3 DNA: TGTGCCAGCAGTTTTGACCGGGACAGGGGGCGGCATGGCTACACCTTC
CDR3 protein: CASSFDRDRGRHGYTF

clone size: few
D gene: TRBD1
J gene: TRBJ1-2
V gene: TRBV5-4
CDR3 DNA: TGTGCCAGCAGCTTGGTCATTAGGACAGGATCAAGTGGCTACACCTTC
CDR3 protein: CASSLVIRTGSSGYTF

clone size: .
D gene: .
J gene: TRBJ2-1
V gene: TRBV15
CDR3 DNA: TGTGCCACCAGCAGAGACGCGGGGTCTGGCTCCTACAATGAGCAGTTCTTC
CDR3 protein: CATSRDAGSGSYNEQFF

clone size: few
D gene: .
J gene: TRBJ2-7
V gene: TRBV11-2
CDR3 DNA: TGTGCCAGCAGCGGGCGGGACAGCCCATTTTACGAGCAGTACTTC
CDR3 protein: CASSGRDSPFYEQYF

clone size: .
D gene: .
J gene: TRBJ1-2
V gene: TRBV2
CDR3 DNA: TGTGCCAGCGTGTGGACAGAGGGTATCTATGGCTACACCTTC
CDR3 protein: CASVWTEGIYGYTF

clone size: .
D gene: TRBD2
J gene: TRBJ2-1
V gene: TRBV7-2
CDR3 DNA: TGTGCCAGCAGCTCACAAAGGGGGCTAGCGGGGTCCCCGTTCTTC
CDR3 protein: CASSSQRGLAGSPFF

clone size: few
D gene: TRBD1
J gene: TRBJ2-2
V gene: TRBV6-4
CDR3 DNA: TGTGCCAGCAGCCGAACAGGGGACAACACCGGGGAGCTGTTTTTT
CDR3 protein: CASSRTGDNTGELFF

clone size: few
D gene: .
J gene: TRBJ1-5
V gene: TRBV6-6
CDR3 DNA: TGTGCCAGCAGTAGTAGGTCTCAGCCCCAGCATTTT
CDR3 protein: CASSSRSQPQHF

clone size: few
D gene: .
J gene: TRBJ1-1
V gene: TRBV2
CDR3 DNA: TGTGCCAGCAGTGAATTTGGGGTTGCTGAAGCTTTCTTT
CDR3 protein: CASSEFGVAEAFF

clone size: .
D gene: .
J gene: TRBJ2-1
V gene: TRBV11-2
CDR3 DNA: TGTGCCAGCAGCTCATCCTGGACCTACTCTGAACTGAGACCCGATGAGCAGTTCTTC
CDR3 protein: CASSSSWTYSELRPDEQFF

clone size: .
D gene: .
J gene: TRBJ2-3
V gene: TRBV13
CDR3 DNA: TGTGCCAGCAGCCTCCAGACGACAGATACGCAGTATTTT
CDR3 protein: CASSLQTTDTQYF

clone size: few
D gene: TRBD2
J gene: TRBJ2-5
V gene: TRBV5-1
CDR3 DNA: TGCGCCAGCAGCGTCGGGACTACCCATGGGGGAGAGACCCAGTACTTC
CDR3 protein: CASSVGTTHGGETQYF

clone size: .
D gene: .
J gene: TRBJ2-3
V gene: TRBV20-1
CDR3 DNA: TGCAGTGCTCAGCATTCTCGGGACTCATCAGATACGCAGTATTTT
CDR3 protein: CSAQHSRDSSDTQYF

clone size: .
D gene: .
J gene: TRBJ2-7
V gene: TRBV27
CDR3 DNA: TGTGCCAGCAGCCAGACAGGCGCGTCCTACGAGCAGTACTTC
CDR3 protein: CASSQTGASYEQYF

clone size: .
D gene: .
J gene: TRBJ2-2
V gene: TRBV19
CDR3 DNA: TGTGCCAGTAGGAGGGAGGACTTCACCGGGGAGCTGTTTTTT
CDR3 protein: CASRREDFTGELFF

clone size: few
D gene: .
J gene: TRBJ2-1
V gene: TRBV20-1
CDR3 DNA: TGCAGTGCTAGTTTCGGGCTCAGCCCCTACAATGAGCAGTTCTTC
CDR3 protein: CSASFGLSPYNEQFF

clone size: few
D gene: .
J gene: TRBJ1-6
V gene: TRBV7-2
CDR3 DNA: TGTGCCAGCAGCTTAATCAAACCCCCCAATTCACCCCTCCACTTT
CDR3 protein: CASSLIKPPNSPLHF

clone size: many
D gene: .
J gene: TRBJ2-3
V gene: TRBV7-2
CDR3 DNA: TGTGCCAGCAGCTTAGTAGCTTGGGATACGCAGTATTTT
CDR3 protein: CASSLVAWDTQYF

clone size: few
D gene: .
J gene: TRBJ1-2
V gene: TRBV4-1
CDR3 DNA: TGCGCCAGCAGCCAAGGGGTTGGTTGGAACTATGGCTACACCTTC
CDR3 protein: CASSQGVGWNYGYTF

clone size: .
D gene: .
J gene: TRBJ1-6
V gene: TRBV6-2/TRBV6-3
CDR3 DNA: TGTGCCAGCAGTCACGTCGCCCCACCCCTCCACTTT
CDR3 protein: CASSHVAPPLHF

clone size: many
D gene: TRBD1
J gene: TRBJ2-5
V gene: TRBV25-1
CDR3 DNA: TGTGCCAGCAGGGGACAGGGAATACCGCAGGAGACCCAGTACTTC
CDR3 protein: CASRGQGIPQETQYF

clone size: few
D gene: .
J gene: TRBJ1-2
V gene: TRBV20-1
CDR3 DNA: TGCAGTGCTAGGGCTGACATTTTGTTGCATGGCTACACCTTC
CDR3 protein: CSARADILLHGYTF

clone size: few
D gene: .
J gene: TRBJ1-1
V gene: TRBV4-3
CDR3 DNA: TGCGCCAGCAGCCAAGATATCGGGCAGGGGACTGAAGCTTTCTTT
CDR3 protein: CASSQDIGQGTEAFF

clone size: .
D gene: TRBD2
J gene: TRBJ2-5
V gene: TRBV12-3/TRBV12-4
CDR3 DNA: TGTGCCAGCAACCTAGCGGGGGCTTTAGGAGAGACCCAGTACTTC
CDR3 protein: CASNLAGALGETQYF

clone size: .
D gene: .
J gene: TRBJ2-1
V gene: TRBV9
CDR3 DNA: TGTGCCAGCAGCGTGGGGAAAGGAGGTGGGAATGAGCAGTTCTTC
CDR3 protein: CASSVGKGGGNEQFF

clone size: few
D gene: TRBD1
J gene: TRBJ1-4
V gene: TRBV28
CDR3 DNA: TGTGCCAGCAGAGTCTCAGGGGGTTTTGAAAAACTGTTTTTT
CDR3 protein: CASRVSGGFEKLFF

clone size: .
D gene: .
J gene: TRBJ2-1
V gene: TRBV4-1
CDR3 DNA: TGCGCCAGCAGCCCCCCCAGGGGTTGGGGTATCGATGAGCAGTTCTTC
CDR3 protein: CASSPPRGWGIDEQFF

clone size: few
D gene: .
J gene: TRBJ2-4
V gene: TRBV14
CDR3 DNA: TGTGCCAGCAGTCCCGGCTGGCGGGGCGTAATAGGGGTCATTCAGTACTTC
CDR3 protein: CASSPGWRGVIGVIQYF

clone size: few
D gene: .
J gene: TRBJ1-6
V gene: TRBV6-5
CDR3 DNA: TGTGCCAGCAGTTACCCCGGGAGCTCCTATAATTCACCCCTCCACTTT
CDR3 protein: CASSYPGSSYNSPLHF

clone size: .
D gene: TRBD2
J gene: TRBJ2-5
V gene: TRBV5-4
CDR3 DNA: TGTGCCAGCAGCTGGGGCGGGGGGGTAGAGACCCAGTACTTC
CDR3 protein: CASSWGGGVETQYF

clone size: .
D gene: .
J gene: TRBJ2-6
V gene: TRBV7-2
CDR3 DNA: TGTGCCAGCAGCGACCTCTCGGTGCCTGGGGCCAACGTCCTGACTTTC
CDR3 protein: CASSDLSVPGANVLTF

clone size: many
D gene: .
J gene: TRBJ1-2
V gene: TRBV5-1
CDR3 DNA: TGTGCCAGCAGCTTCGGGGGGGACTATGGCTACACCTTC
CDR3 protein: CASSFGGDYGYTF

clone size: .
D gene: .
J gene: TRBJ1-2
V gene: TRBV7-9
CDR3 DNA: TGTGCCAGCAGCTTAGGGGCAGAAACTAGGTATGGCTACACCTTC
CDR3 protein: CASSLGAETRYGYTF

clone size: .
D gene: .
J gene: TRBJ1-5
V gene: TRBV5-6
CDR3 DNA: TGTGCCATGGGCCTCGGGCACCTCTACCAGCCCCAGCATTTT
CDR3 protein: CAMGLGHLYQPQHF

clone size: .
D gene: TRBD1
J gene: TRBJ2-6
V gene: TRBV19
CDR3 DNA: TGTGCCAGTAGTATAGGGACAGGGAATTCTGGGGCCAACGTCCTGACTTTC
CDR3 protein: CASSIGTGNSGANVLTF

clone size: .
D gene: .
J gene: TRBJ2-3
V gene: TRBV5-1
CDR3 DNA: TGCGCCAGCAGCTGGTCTCCAGAAGATACGCAGTATTTT
CDR3 protein: CASSWSPEDTQYF

clone size: .
D gene: TRBD1
J gene: TRBJ1-6
V gene: TRBV11-2
CDR3 DNA: TGTGCCAGCAGCTTCCTCCTGACAGGGCTTAATTCACCCCTCCACTTT
CDR3 protein: CASSFLLTGLNSPLHF

clone size: few
D gene: TRBD1
J gene: TRBJ2-3
V gene: TRBV28
CDR3 DNA: TGTGCCAGCAGTTTAGGGACAGGGAAGGATACGCAGTATTTT
CDR3 protein: CASSLGTGKDTQYF

clone size: .
D gene: TRBD1
J gene: TRBJ2-2
V gene: TRBV24-1
CDR3 DNA: TGTGCCACCAGTGATCCTAGGGGGCGCGGCGGGGAGCTGTTTTTT
CDR3 protein: CATSDPRGRGGELFF

clone size: .
D gene: TRBD2
J gene: TRBJ2-1
V gene: TRBV10-3
CDR3 DNA: TGTGCCATCAGTGAGTTGCGGGGGGGCCAGGGCAATGAGCAGTTCTTC
CDR3 protein: CAISELRGGQGNEQFF

clone size: .
D gene: .
J gene: TRBJ2-7
V gene: TRBV6-5
CDR3 DNA: TGTGCCAGCAGTTACGATAGCGACCCCTACGAGCAGTACTTC
CDR3 protein: CASSYDSDPYEQYF

clone size: few
D gene: .
J gene: TRBJ2-3
V gene: TRBV15
CDR3 DNA: TGTGCCACCGCGTTGACGGCGGTTAGCACAGATACGCAGTATTTT
CDR3 protein: CATALTAVSTDTQYF

clone size: many
D gene: .
J gene: TRBJ2-5
V gene: TRBV5-1
CDR3 DNA: TGCGCCAGCAGCTTGGGGACAACCGAAGAGACCCAGTACTTC
CDR3 protein: CASSLGTTEETQYF

clone size: few
D gene: TRBD2
J gene: TRBJ2-3
V gene: TRBV12-3/TRBV12-4
CDR3 DNA: TGTGCCAGCAAACTAGCGGGGACATGGGGCACAGATACGCAGTATTTT
CDR3 protein: CASKLAGTWGTDTQYF

clone size: once
D gene: .
J gene: TRBJ1-2
V gene: TRBV15
CDR3 DNA: TGTGCCACCAGCAGAGCTGACCCCTCATCAGGCTACACCTTC
CDR3 protein: CATSRADPSSGYTF

clone size: .
D gene: TRBD2
J gene: TRBJ2-1
V gene: TRBV6-2/TRBV6-3
CDR3 DNA: TGTGCCAGCAGGACTAGCGCGTATGAGCAGTTCTTC
CDR3 protein: CASRTSAYEQFF

clone size: .
D gene: TRBD2
J gene: TRBJ2-3
V gene: TRBV18
CDR3 DNA: TGTGCCAGCTCACCACCGATCCCGGGGAGGGCCGATACGCAGTATTTT
CDR3 protein: CASSPPIPGRADTQYF

clone size: few
D gene: TRBD1
J gene: TRBJ2-5
V gene: TRBV5-1
CDR3 DNA: TGCGCCAGCAGCTGGGACAGGGTTGGGGAGACCCAGTACTTC
CDR3 protein: CASSWDRVGETQYF

clone size: few
D gene: .
J gene: TRBJ2-7
V gene: TRBV5-5
CDR3 DNA: TGTGCCAGCAGCCCCGGTGGAGGGGCCTCCTACGAGCAGTACTTC
CDR3 protein: CASSPGGGASYEQYF